This T cell receptor beta chain was retrieved from a study of T-cell memory formation after mild COVID-19. Whole-study context: TCR clusters were mostly donor specific. General study findings and limits: SARS-CoV-2 specificity was not confirmed for second-wave clones peaking on day 37. The main location of contracting CD4+ clones was CM and EM, and that of contracting CD8+ clones was EMRA.

Germline V gene lookup returns CDR1 SQVTM and CDR2 ANQGSEA. With 5 bases clipped from V and 5 bases from J, the junction kept 4 bases outside the gene matches. This CDR3 comprises 13 residues. About this clonotype itself: Its antigen remains unidentified.

cDNA libraries for TCR alpha and TCR beta, carrying sample barcodes and UMIs, came from 5'RACE with constant-segment primers. A single record per CDR3 protein comes from TCRdb applying MiXCR to the 5' RACE reads. Of some 180,000 distinct CDR3 sequences listed, roughly 18% are singletons. Material: PBMCs or a T cell subset sorted from them (not recorded which). The chain combines TRBV29-1 with TRBJ2-1; 9 bases align to TRBD1. This receptor was obtained from a young man who had mild COVID-19 (a few samples of this study predate the infection). Cell type and time point are not known. As DNA, the CDR3 is TGCAGCGTTTACAGGGGGCCAAACAATGAGCAGTTCTTC. This encodes CSVYRGPNNEQFF.